Listed below are T cell receptor beta chains from one sample, sequenced in a study of blood T cell repertoires in COVID-19. Libraries were prepared by immunoSEQ multiplex PCR; TCRdb keeps only in-frame clonotypes and omits some of them. Among approximately 170,000 clones listed, 88% were seen once. Sequencing was done on a sample of peripheral blood. Receptors originate from a man aged 45-65 years who had recovered from COVID-19. The CDR3 runs from the conserved cysteine through the conserved F or W. A D gene is named only where the DNA matches it firmly. Clone size, where shown, is once, few, many, or a class for clones that have expanded.

j_call: TRBJ2-2
v_call: TRBV27
d_call: .
clone_size: .
cdr3_aa: CASSSAGWGTGELFF
cdr3_nt: TGTGCCAGCAGTTCTGCAGGGTGGGGCACCGGGGAGCTGTTTTTT

j_call: TRBJ1-5
v_call: TRBV19
d_call: .
clone_size: .
cdr3_aa: CASSIDSRAGRYSNQPQHF
cdr3_nt: TGTGCCAGTAGTATAGATTCACGGGCGGGGAGATATAGCAATCAGCCCCAGCATTTT

j_call: TRBJ1-1
v_call: TRBV28
d_call: TRBD1
clone_size: .
cdr3_aa: CASSEDRGRVKAFF
cdr3_nt: TGTGCCAGCAGTGAAGACAGGGGGCGCGTCAAAGCTTTCTTT

j_call: TRBJ2-1
v_call: TRBV7-7
d_call: .
clone_size: .
cdr3_aa: CASSSRASDDEQFF
cdr3_nt: TGTGCCAGCAGCTCGAGGGCCTCTGACGATGAGCAGTTCTTC

j_call: TRBJ2-5
v_call: TRBV19
d_call: .
clone_size: .
cdr3_aa: CASTPAGRQETQYF
cdr3_nt: TGTGCCAGTACCCCCGCGGGGCGACAAGAGACCCAGTACTTC

j_call: TRBJ1-1
v_call: TRBV6-5
d_call: .
clone_size: few
cdr3_aa: CASRHQQYTEAFF
cdr3_nt: TGTGCCAGCAGACACCAACAGTACACTGAAGCTTTCTTT

j_call: TRBJ1-5
v_call: TRBV7-9
d_call: .
clone_size: .
cdr3_aa: CASSLSGDQPQHF
cdr3_nt: TGTGCCAGCAGCTTAAGCGGGGATCAGCCCCAGCATTTT

j_call: TRBJ1-6
v_call: TRBV7-9
d_call: TRBD1
clone_size: .
cdr3_aa: CASNRGYNSPLHF
cdr3_nt: TGTGCCAGCAACAGGGGATATAATTCACCCCTCCACTTT

j_call: TRBJ1-4
v_call: TRBV6-2/TRBV6-3
d_call: .
clone_size: .
cdr3_aa: CASSYSSREKLFF
cdr3_nt: TGTGCCAGCAGTTACTCGAGTCGCGAAAAACTGTTTTTT

j_call: TRBJ2-1
v_call: TRBV9
d_call: TRBD1
clone_size: once
cdr3_aa: CASSTQQGLSYNEQFF
cdr3_nt: TGTGCCAGCAGCACACAACAGGGGCTCTCCTACAATGAGCAGTTCTTC

j_call: TRBJ1-4
v_call: TRBV12-5
d_call: .
clone_size: .
cdr3_aa: CASGLGLQERGEKLFF
cdr3_nt: TGTGCTAGTGGTTTGGGATTACAGGAAAGAGGCGAAAAACTGTTTTTT

j_call: TRBJ2-7
v_call: TRBV9
d_call: .
clone_size: .
cdr3_aa: CASSVGLQGYEQYF
cdr3_nt: TGTGCCAGCAGCGTTGGCCTACAGGGTTACGAGCAGTACTTC

j_call: TRBJ1-4
v_call: TRBV19
d_call: .
clone_size: .
cdr3_aa: CASSIGQGGPRVATNEKLFF
cdr3_nt: TGTGCCAGTAGTATAGGCCAGGGAGGCCCTCGAGTTGCAACTAATGAAAAACTGTTTTTT

j_call: TRBJ1-2
v_call: TRBV28
d_call: .
clone_size: .
cdr3_aa: CASSLTEKYGYTF
cdr3_nt: TGTGCCAGCAGTTTAACGGAGAAATATGGCTACACCTTC

j_call: TRBJ2-5
v_call: TRBV5-1
d_call: .
clone_size: .
cdr3_aa: CASSLQEETQYF
cdr3_nt: TGCGCCAGCAGCTTACAGGAAGAGACCCAGTACTTC

j_call: TRBJ1-1
v_call: TRBV9
d_call: .
clone_size: .
cdr3_aa: CASSVSSATEAFF
cdr3_nt: TGTGCCAGCAGCGTATCGAGTGCCACTGAAGCTTTCTTT

j_call: TRBJ2-3
v_call: TRBV4-3
d_call: TRBD1
clone_size: .
cdr3_aa: CASSQEGQGRTDTQYF
cdr3_nt: TGCGCCAGCAGCCAAGAGGGACAGGGACGCACAGATACGCAGTATTTT

j_call: TRBJ1-1
v_call: TRBV4-2
d_call: .
clone_size: .
cdr3_aa: CASSQSSNRAEAFF
cdr3_nt: TGTGCCAGCAGCCAAAGCTCCAACAGGGCTGAAGCTTTCTTT

j_call: TRBJ2-7
v_call: TRBV5-1
d_call: .
clone_size: .
cdr3_aa: CASSLDNEQYF
cdr3_nt: TGCGCCAGCAGCTTGGATAACGAGCAGTACTTC

j_call: TRBJ1-5
v_call: TRBV19
d_call: TRBD1
clone_size: .
cdr3_aa: CASSIGTGTSNQPQHF
cdr3_nt: TGTGCCAGTAGTATAGGGACAGGAACCAGCAATCAGCCCCAGCATTTT

j_call: TRBJ2-5
v_call: TRBV7-2
d_call: TRBD2
clone_size: .
cdr3_aa: CASSSSGTFAETQYF
cdr3_nt: TGTGCCAGCAGCTCTAGCGGAACCTTTGCAGAGACCCAGTACTTC

j_call: TRBJ1-3
v_call: TRBV28
d_call: .
clone_size: .
cdr3_aa: CASSSHSSGNTIYF
cdr3_nt: TGTGCCAGCAGTTCCCATTCCTCTGGAAACACCATATATTTT

j_call: TRBJ2-3
v_call: TRBV19
d_call: .
clone_size: .
cdr3_aa: CASSGGGTDTQYF
cdr3_nt: TGTGCCAGTAGCGGGGGAGGCACAGATACGCAGTATTTT

j_call: TRBJ1-1
v_call: TRBV7-7
d_call: .
clone_size: .
cdr3_aa: CASSLAKGTEAFF
cdr3_nt: TGTGCCAGCAGCTTAGCGAAGGGGACTGAAGCTTTCTTT

j_call: TRBJ2-1
v_call: TRBV10-3
d_call: TRBD2
clone_size: .
cdr3_aa: CAISESGLASSYNEQFF
cdr3_nt: TGTGCCATCAGTGAGTCGGGACTAGCGAGCTCCTACAATGAGCAGTTCTTC

j_call: TRBJ2-3
v_call: TRBV7-3
d_call: TRBD1
clone_size: .
cdr3_aa: CASSPTGGNWAGNTDTQYF
cdr3_nt: TGTGCCAGCAGCCCCACAGGGGGCAATTGGGCGGGAAACACAGATACGCAGTATTTT

j_call: TRBJ1-4
v_call: TRBV6-5
d_call: .
clone_size: once
cdr3_aa: CASKDAGWDEKLFF
cdr3_nt: TGTGCCAGCAAGGATGCAGGGTGGGATGAAAAACTGTTTTTT

j_call: TRBJ2-5
v_call: TRBV12-3/TRBV12-4
d_call: .
clone_size: .
cdr3_aa: CASSLRGMTQYF
cdr3_nt: TGTGCCAGCAGTTTAAGGGGAATGACCCAGTACTTC

j_call: TRBJ1-3
v_call: TRBV29-1
d_call: .
clone_size: .
cdr3_aa: CSVVGGRIGNTIYF
cdr3_nt: TGCAGCGTTGTGGGGGGGCGCATTGGAAACACCATATATTTT

j_call: TRBJ2-2
v_call: TRBV2
d_call: TRBD2
clone_size: .
cdr3_aa: CASSEAAGRAGELFF
cdr3_nt: TGTGCCAGCAGTGAAGCAGCAGGGAGGGCCGGGGAGCTGTTTTTT

j_call: TRBJ2-3
v_call: TRBV28
d_call: .
clone_size: .
cdr3_aa: CASSLRLDRVDTQYF
cdr3_nt: TGTGCCAGCAGTCTAAGACTAGACAGGGTAGATACGCAGTATTTT

j_call: TRBJ2-7
v_call: TRBV7-2
d_call: TRBD2
clone_size: once
cdr3_aa: CASSLGVAGVSYEQYF
cdr3_nt: TGTGCCAGCAGCTTAGGGGTAGCGGGAGTCTCCTACGAGCAGTACTTC

j_call: TRBJ2-2
v_call: TRBV7-3
d_call: TRBD1
clone_size: once
cdr3_aa: CASSISDRVDGELFF
cdr3_nt: TGTGCCAGCAGCATCAGTGACAGGGTAGACGGGGAGCTGTTTTTT

j_call: TRBJ2-7
v_call: TRBV6-2/TRBV6-3
d_call: TRBD1
clone_size: .
cdr3_aa: CASRPRDRAYEQYF
cdr3_nt: TGTGCCAGCAGGCCTCGGGACAGAGCCTACGAGCAGTACTTC

j_call: TRBJ2-2
v_call: TRBV19
d_call: TRBD1
clone_size: .
cdr3_aa: CASSSRTGADGELFF
cdr3_nt: TGTGCCAGTAGTTCCCGGACAGGGGCGGACGGGGAGCTGTTTTTT

j_call: TRBJ2-5
v_call: TRBV7-2
d_call: TRBD1
clone_size: .
cdr3_aa: CASSLGQGDETQYF
cdr3_nt: TGTGCCAGCAGCTTAGGACAGGGGGATGAGACCCAGTACTTC

j_call: TRBJ1-2
v_call: TRBV6-1
d_call: TRBD1
clone_size: few
cdr3_aa: CASSDTGGNYGYTF
cdr3_nt: TGTGCCAGCAGTGATACAGGGGGGAACTATGGCTACACCTTC

j_call: TRBJ2-7
v_call: TRBV15
d_call: TRBD1
clone_size: once
cdr3_aa: CATSFGTGYEQYF
cdr3_nt: TGTGCCACCAGCTTCGGGACAGGCTACGAGCAGTACTTC

j_call: TRBJ2-3
v_call: TRBV29-1
d_call: .
clone_size: .
cdr3_aa: CSVDYGLRDTQYF
cdr3_nt: TGCAGCGTTGACTATGGTCTCCGGGATACGCAGTATTTT

j_call: TRBJ2-5
v_call: TRBV27
d_call: .
clone_size: .
cdr3_aa: CASSFIGGQETQYF
cdr3_nt: TGTGCCAGCAGTTTTATCGGCGGCCAAGAGACCCAGTACTTC

j_call: TRBJ2-5
v_call: TRBV15
d_call: .
clone_size: .
cdr3_aa: CATIRVGIGETQYF
cdr3_nt: TGTGCCACCATCAGGGTCGGTATCGGGGAGACCCAGTACTTC

j_call: TRBJ2-5
v_call: TRBV7-6
d_call: .
clone_size: .
cdr3_aa: CASSFMTDSGTQYF
cdr3_nt: TGTGCCAGCAGCTTTATGACTGACTCTGGGACCCAGTACTTC

j_call: TRBJ1-4
v_call: TRBV7-9
d_call: TRBD1
clone_size: .
cdr3_aa: CASSPRKTGTNEKLFF
cdr3_nt: TGTGCCAGCAGCCCTCGTAAGACAGGGACTAATGAAAAACTGTTTTTT

j_call: TRBJ2-7
v_call: TRBV6-2/TRBV6-3
d_call: TRBD1
clone_size: .
cdr3_aa: CASSYSDREIHEQYF
cdr3_nt: TGTGCCAGCAGTTACTCCGACAGGGAGATTCACGAGCAGTACTTC

j_call: TRBJ2-5
v_call: TRBV6-2/TRBV6-3
d_call: .
clone_size: .
cdr3_aa: CASSYSEGQTQYF
cdr3_nt: TGTGCCAGCAGTTACTCGGAGGGACAGACCCAGTACTTC

j_call: TRBJ1-6
v_call: TRBV2
d_call: .
clone_size: once
cdr3_aa: CASSDSGQRNNSPLHF
cdr3_nt: TGTGCCAGCAGTGATTCGGGACAAAGAAATAATTCACCCCTCCACTTT

j_call: TRBJ2-1
v_call: TRBV18
d_call: TRBD1
clone_size: .
cdr3_aa: CASLPGQSNEQFF
cdr3_nt: TGTGCCAGCCTGCCGGGACAGAGCAATGAGCAGTTCTTC

j_call: TRBJ1-2
v_call: TRBV2
d_call: .
clone_size: .
cdr3_aa: CASRTAIYGYTF
cdr3_nt: TGTGCCAGCAGGACAGCTATTTATGGCTACACCTTC

j_call: TRBJ1-1
v_call: TRBV25-1
d_call: .
clone_size: .
cdr3_aa: CASSETGANTEAFF
cdr3_nt: TGTGCCAGCAGTGAAACAGGCGCGAACACTGAAGCTTTCTTT

j_call: TRBJ2-5
v_call: TRBV18
d_call: .
clone_size: .
cdr3_aa: CASSRQLGETQYF
cdr3_nt: TGTGCCAGCTCACGACAGCTCGGGGAGACCCAGTACTTC

j_call: TRBJ2-5
v_call: TRBV7-8
d_call: .
clone_size: .
cdr3_aa: CASSPKETQYF
cdr3_nt: TGTGCCAGCAGCCCAAAAGAGACCCAGTACTTC

j_call: TRBJ2-6
v_call: TRBV5-1
d_call: .
clone_size: once
cdr3_aa: CASSLVRDSGANVLTF
cdr3_nt: TGCGCCAGCAGCTTGGTCAGGGACTCTGGGGCCAACGTCCTGACTTTC

j_call: TRBJ2-7
v_call: TRBV7-8
d_call: .
clone_size: .
cdr3_aa: CASSLGTGKFTYEQYF
cdr3_nt: TGTGCCAGCAGCCTCGGAACGGGAAAGTTTACCTACGAGCAGTACTTC